The next 4 T cell receptor beta chains were all read from a single sample in a study of cytomegalovirus exposure and HLA in healthy donors. PCR amplification relied on 60 Vbeta primers (plus 13 Jbeta primers). Assay: immunoSEQ multiplex PCR; the TCRdb copy retains only in-frame clones and omits some. This listing includes 150,000 to 200,000 clones. Material: PBMCs. Receptors were obtained from a woman aged 60-70 years in good health and CMV-seronegative.

The chain combines TRBV5-4 with TRBJ2-1; tentatively, D is TRBD2 (5 bases). This CDR3 has 13 residues. Trimming cost V 4 bases and J 3 bases, with 8 bases left between them. Germline loops: CDR1 SGHNT, CDR2 YYREEE (reference sequence). The chain's CDR3 is CASSDRGYNEQFF. In nucleotides, the CDR3 is TGTGCCAGCAGCGATCGGGGCTACAATGAGCAGTTCTTC.

The chain has TRBV5-8 and TRBJ1-5, with a tentative D call TRBD1 (6 bases). Germline V gene lookup returns CDR1 SGHTS and CDR2 YDEGEE. There are 13 residues in the CDR3. The V end was cut by 4 bases, the J end by 7 bases, with 12 bases between. The CDR3 coding sequence is TGTGCCAGCAGCCTGAACAGGGACCAGCCCCAGCATTTT. Protein product: CASSLNRDQPQHF.

The chain is built from TRBV4-3 and TRBJ2-7; TRBD1 agrees at 8 bases. CDR3 length equals 16 residues. J lost 1 base, V lost 0 bases, and 5 bases had no gene match. Germline CDR1 reads LGHNA; CDR2 reads YSLEER. CDR3 DNA sequence: TGCGCCAGCAGCCAAGATGGTAACAGGGGGTCCTACGAGCAGTACTTC. Translated: CASSQDGNRGSYEQYF.

The chain joins TRBV25-1 to TRBJ2-3; 10 bases map to TRBD2. Germline values: CDR1 MGHDK, CDR2 SYGVNS. V lost 2 bases to trimming and J lost 1 base; unmatched junction nucleotides: 0. The length of the CDR3 is 15 residues. The CDR3 bases are TGTGCCAGCAGTGAACTAGCGGGGGGCACAGATACGCAGTATTTT. It encodes CASSELAGGTDTQYF.